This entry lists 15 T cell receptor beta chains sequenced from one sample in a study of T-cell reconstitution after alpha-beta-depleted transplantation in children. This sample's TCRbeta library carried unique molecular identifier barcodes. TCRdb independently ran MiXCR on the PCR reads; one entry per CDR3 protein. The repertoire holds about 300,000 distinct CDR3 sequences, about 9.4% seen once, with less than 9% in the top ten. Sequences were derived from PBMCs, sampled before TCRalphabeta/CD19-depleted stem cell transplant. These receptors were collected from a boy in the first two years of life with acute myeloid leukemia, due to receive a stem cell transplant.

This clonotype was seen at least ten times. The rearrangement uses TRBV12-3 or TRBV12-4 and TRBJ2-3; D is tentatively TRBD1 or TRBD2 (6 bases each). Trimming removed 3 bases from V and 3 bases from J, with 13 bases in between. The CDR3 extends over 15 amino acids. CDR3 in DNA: TGTGCCAGCAGTTTTAACGGGGGCCCGACAGATACGCAGTATTTT. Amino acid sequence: CASSFNGGPTDTQYF.

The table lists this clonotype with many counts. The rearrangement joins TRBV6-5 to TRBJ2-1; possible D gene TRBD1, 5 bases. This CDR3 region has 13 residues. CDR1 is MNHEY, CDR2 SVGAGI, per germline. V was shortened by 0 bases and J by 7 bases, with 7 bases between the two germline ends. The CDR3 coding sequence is TGTGCCAGCAGTTACTCACAGGAAAATGAGCAGTTCTTC. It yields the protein CASSYSQENEQFF.

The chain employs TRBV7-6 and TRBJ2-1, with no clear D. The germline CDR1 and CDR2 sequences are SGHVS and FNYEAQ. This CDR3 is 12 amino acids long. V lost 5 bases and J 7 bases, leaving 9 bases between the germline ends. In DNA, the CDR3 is TGTGCCAGCAGCCCTATCGCGAATGAGCAGTTCTTC. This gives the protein CASSPIANEQFF.

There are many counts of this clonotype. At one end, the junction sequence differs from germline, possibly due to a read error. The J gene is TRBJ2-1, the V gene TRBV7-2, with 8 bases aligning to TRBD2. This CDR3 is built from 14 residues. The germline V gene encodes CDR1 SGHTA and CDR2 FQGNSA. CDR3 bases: TGTGACAGCAGCTTAACAGCGGGAGCCAATGAGCAGTTCTTC. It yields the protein CDSSLTAGANEQFF. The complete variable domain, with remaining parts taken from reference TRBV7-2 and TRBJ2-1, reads GAGVSQSPSNKVTEKGKDVELRCDPISGHTALYWYRQSLGQGLEFLIYFQGNSAPDKSGLPSDRFSAERTGGSVSTLTIQRTQQEDSAVYLCDSSLTAGANEQFFGPGTRLTVL.

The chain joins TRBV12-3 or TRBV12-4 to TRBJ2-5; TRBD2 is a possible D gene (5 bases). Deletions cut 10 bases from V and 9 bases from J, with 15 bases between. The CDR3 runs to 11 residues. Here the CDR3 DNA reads TGTGCCACCGGGGAGTTTGAGGCCCAGTACTTC. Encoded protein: CATGEFEAQYF.

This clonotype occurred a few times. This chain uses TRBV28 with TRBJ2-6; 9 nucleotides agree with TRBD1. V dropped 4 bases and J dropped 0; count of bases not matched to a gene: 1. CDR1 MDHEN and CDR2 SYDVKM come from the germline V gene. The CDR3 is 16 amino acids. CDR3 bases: TGTGCCAGCAGTTGGGACAGGGTCTCTGGGGCCAACGTCCTGACTTTC. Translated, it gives CASSWDRVSGANVLTF.

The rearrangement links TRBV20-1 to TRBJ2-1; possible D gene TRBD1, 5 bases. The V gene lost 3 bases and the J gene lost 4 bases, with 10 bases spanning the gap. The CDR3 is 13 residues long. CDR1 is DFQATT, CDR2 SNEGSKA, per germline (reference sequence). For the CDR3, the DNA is TGCAGTGCTAGTAGCACAGGATACAATGAGCAGTTCTTC. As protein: CSASSTGYNEQFF.

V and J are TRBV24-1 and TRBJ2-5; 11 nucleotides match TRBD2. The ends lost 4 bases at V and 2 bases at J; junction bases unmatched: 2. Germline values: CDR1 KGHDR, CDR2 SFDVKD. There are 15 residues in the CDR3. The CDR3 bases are TGTGCCACCAGTGACCGGACTAGCGGGCAAGAGACCCAGTACTTC. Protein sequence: CATSDRTSGQETQYF.

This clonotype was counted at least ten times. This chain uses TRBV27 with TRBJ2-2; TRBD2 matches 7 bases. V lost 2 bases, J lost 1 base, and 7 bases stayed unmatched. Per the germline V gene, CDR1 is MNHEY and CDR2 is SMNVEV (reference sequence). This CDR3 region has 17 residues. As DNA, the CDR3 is TGTGCCAGCAGTTTAAGGTCTCTAGCGGAGAACACCGGGGAGCTGTTTTTT. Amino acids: CASSLRSLAENTGELFF.

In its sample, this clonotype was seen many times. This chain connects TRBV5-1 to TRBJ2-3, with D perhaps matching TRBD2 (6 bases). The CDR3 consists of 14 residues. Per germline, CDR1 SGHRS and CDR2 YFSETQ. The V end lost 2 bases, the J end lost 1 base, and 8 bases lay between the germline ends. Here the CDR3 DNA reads TGCGCCAGCAGCTTTAGCGGAGGCACAGATACGCAGTATTTT. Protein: CASSFSGGTDTQYF.

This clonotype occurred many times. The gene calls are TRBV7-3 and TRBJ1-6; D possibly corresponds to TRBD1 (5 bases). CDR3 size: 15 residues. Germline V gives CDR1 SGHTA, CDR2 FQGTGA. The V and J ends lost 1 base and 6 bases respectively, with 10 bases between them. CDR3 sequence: CASSLKGTGNSPLHF. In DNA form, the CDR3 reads TGTGCCAGCAGCTTAAAAGGGACGGGTAATTCACCCCTCCACTTT.

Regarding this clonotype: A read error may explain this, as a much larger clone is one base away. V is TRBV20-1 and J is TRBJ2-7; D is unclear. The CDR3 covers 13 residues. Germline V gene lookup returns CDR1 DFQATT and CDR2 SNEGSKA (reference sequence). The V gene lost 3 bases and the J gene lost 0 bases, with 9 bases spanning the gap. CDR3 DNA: TGCAGTGCTAGGGGGAAGAACTCCTACGAGCAGTACTTC. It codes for CSARGKNSYEQYF.

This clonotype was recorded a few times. The CDR3 nucleotides read TGTGCCAGCATACCTAACTATGGCTACACCTTC. It specifies CASIPNYGYTF. The rearrangement uses TRBV28 and TRBJ1-2; D gene unclear. From germline, CDR1 is MDHEN and CDR2 SYDVKM. CDR3 length: 11 amino acids. V was clipped by 7 bases and J by 0 bases, with 3 bases between them.

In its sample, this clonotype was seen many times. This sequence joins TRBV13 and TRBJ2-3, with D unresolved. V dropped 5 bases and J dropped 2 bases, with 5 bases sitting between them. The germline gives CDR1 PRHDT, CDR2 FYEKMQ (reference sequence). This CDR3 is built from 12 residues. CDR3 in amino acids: CASSHITDTQYF. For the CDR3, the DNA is TGTGCCAGCAGCCATATCACAGATACGCAGTATTTT. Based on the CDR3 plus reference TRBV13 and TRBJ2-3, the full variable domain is AAGVIQSPRHLIKEKRETATLKCYPIPRHDTVYWYQQGPGQDPQFLISFYEKMQSDKGSIPDRFSAQQFSDYHSELNMSSLELGDSALYFCASSHITDTQYFGPGTRLTVL.

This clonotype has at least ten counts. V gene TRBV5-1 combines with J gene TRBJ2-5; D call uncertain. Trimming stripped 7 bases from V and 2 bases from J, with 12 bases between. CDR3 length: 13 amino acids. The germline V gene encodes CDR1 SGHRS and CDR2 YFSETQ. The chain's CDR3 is CASGPDLQETQYF. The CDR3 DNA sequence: TGCGCCAGCGGACCGGATTTACAAGAGACCCAGTACTTC.